The TCR beta chain under discussion was sequenced for a study of blood T cells in healthy people across ages. Study outcomes and limitations: The fall in TCR beta diversity per million T cells was roughly linear with age.

A J-beta primer mix and a sample-barcoded 5' primer were used in a second PCR of roughly 7 to 12 cycles. Every cDNA was tagged by a template-switch adaptor with 12 random nucleotides. Each CDR3 protein is one row after TCRdb ran MiXCR on the 5' RACE reads. This sample has around 970,000 distinct CDR3 sequences, with just over 50% found just once. It was 9.5 to 10 milliliters of peripheral blood that were drawn from each donor. Samples each had at least 6 micrograms of total RNA extracted. On this clonotype: Its antigen is as yet unknown.

The V end lost 4 bases, the J end lost 5 bases, and 14 bases lay between the germline ends. This CDR3 comprises 14 residues. The germline CDR1 and CDR2 sequences are LGHDT and YNNKEL (reference sequence). The TCR originated in a woman aged 55-70 years in good health. The rearrangement joins TRBV3-1 to TRBJ1-1; a possible D gene is TRBD1 (5 bases). The sequencing input was blood. The CDR3 DNA follows: TGTGCCAGCAGCCGAATGGGGGGAGGTACTGAAGCTTTCTTT. This codes for CASSRMGGGTEAFF. The full variable domain, its missing parts supplied by reference TRBV3-1 and TRBJ1-1, is DTAVSQTPKYLVTQMGNDKSIKCEQNLGHDTMYWYKQDSKKFLKIMFSYNNKELIINETVPNRFSPKSPDKAHLNLHINSLELGDSAVYFCASSRMGGGTEAFFGQGTRLTVV.